This T cell receptor beta chain stems from a study of cytomegalovirus exposure and HLA in healthy donors. General observations from the study: Later, an analysis found that common viral pathogens appeared to be linked with several of the most significant clusters. Follow-up analysis found HLA locus-dependent TCR association rates, highest for DRB1 and lowest for HLA-C.

CDR1 SGHDN and CDR2 FVKESK come from the germline V gene. This CDR3 contains 12 residues. V was pared by 8 bases and J by 6 bases, with 5 bases of the junction left unmatched. Primers: 60 Vbeta forward and 13 Jbeta reverse. Method: immunoSEQ multiplex PCR; TCRdb's copy keeps in-frame clones and lacks some. The top ten hold about a fifth of the sample, which has more than 90,000 clones, roughly four fifths seen once. On this clone: Its antigen is not known.

The receptor was isolated from a man aged 25-45 years in good health and CMV-seropositive. The sample comprised PBMCs. The chain combines TRBV14 with TRBJ1-2, with 8 nucleotides matching TRBD1. In DNA form, the CDR3 reads TGTGCCAGCGGACAGGGCGGCGATGGCTACACCTTC. Encoded protein: CASGQGGDGYTF.